The source of this T cell receptor beta chain is a study of beta chain features in type 1 diabetes. Study information: The patient and healthy donor groups were comparable for age, gender and cell yields.

The study, taken as a whole, reports: Since sequencing was performed on cDNA, cells with high TCR expression could be over-represented. Shorter templates might be favored by PCR, equally in patients and controls. Reduced insertions and increased deletions marked VDJ junctions in type 1 diabetes patients. Researchers report that Type 1 diabetes patients had moderately but significantly shorter TCRB CDR3s across all four CD4+ subsets.

What was sequenced were expressed TCRB transcripts, since all of the isolated RNA had been reverse transcribed. Measured with immunoSEQ multiplex PCR; TCRdb has only the in-frame clones, and not every one. The sample has 150,000 to 170,000 clones; 10% are singletons. To note about this clone: The target antigen is unknown.

This clonotype originated in a man aged 25 to 40 with type 1 diabetes. Sequencing input: central memory CD4+ T cells from blood.

Here the CDR3 DNA reads TGTGCCAGCAGTGATCAAGGGCGGGGCACCGGGGAGCTGTTTTTT. Translated: CASSDQGRGTGELFF. The chain recombines TRBV2 with TRBJ2-2; D may be TRBD2 (6 bases). There are 15 residues in the CDR3. V lost 3 bases and J lost 4, with 12 bases in between. The germline CDR1 and CDR2 sequences are SNHLY and FYNNEI. The variable domain in full, with the rest retrieved from reference TRBV2 and TRBJ2-2, is EPEVTQTPSHQVTQMGQEVILRCVPISNHLYFYWYRQILGQKVEFLVSFYNNEISEKSEIFDDQFSVERPDGSNFTLKIRSTKLEDSAMYFCASSDQGRGTGELFFGEGSRLTVL.